The source of this T cell receptor beta chain is a study of T cell clonality in common variable immunodeficiency (dated by TCRdb to the mid-2010s). The study at large found these results: Fewer TCRbeta clones were shared among CVID subjects than among healthy controls (p < 0.0001). It was noted by the authors that sequencing of the repertoires of T cell subpopulations would be needed to clarify the cause of the increased clonality in CVID. CVID TCRbeta sequences reportedly showed fewer deletions and N-nucleotide insertions and lacked highly modified clones with 13 or more V deletions. Correlations between repertoire features and clinical complications were limited by patient heterogeneity within the CVID cohort. Even though DNA input was the same, control samples had an average of about 80,000 unique sequences each, compared with 25,000 to 35,000 in CVID samples. Increased TCRbeta clonality was found in CVID subjects compared with healthy controls (t-test p = 0.018), with the increase being most characteristic of about a third of subjects.

For sequencing, equivalent amounts of genomic DNA were input from CVID and control samples. For every sample, a 60 bp segment covering the rearranged TCRbeta CDR3 region was amplified and then sequenced. The immunoSEQ assay, a bias-corrected multiplex PCR combined with high-throughput sequencing, was used for TCRbeta amplification. Under the source paper's analysis protocol: Each unique nucleotide sequence was treated as a clone and annotated with V, D and J genes, copy number and frequency. Sequences were labeled productive if in frame, and non-productive if out of frame or containing stop codons. As previously described, Shannon's entropy was used to calculate clonality. Mean CDR3 Kyte-Doolittle hydropathy was derived from the predicted amino acid sequences of productive clones. The R hclust function was used to hierarchically cluster scaled V gene usage with Manhattan distance and complete linkage. Clone sharing by CDR3 amino acid sequence was assessed by resampling 12 repertoires per group over 100 rounds. Repertoires were searched for 70 published EBV-specific and a few hundred published CMV-specific TCRbeta sequences. A couple of CVID samples that yielded fewer than 10,000 sequences were excluded from the analysis, so roughly 40 CVID repertoires were retained. TCRdb limited this immuneACCESS table to in-frame rearrangements with V and J called. A share of clones is missing; checked studies link under half to unresolved V genes, and the rest is unexplained. V, J and clone size are those of that table, while D and trimming were read from the DNA. Listed for this sample are 42,000 or so clones, none observed only a single time. Over 2% of the sample comes from the top ten.

This clone has ten or more counts. The clone's antigen remains unknown. Most CVID patients and most healthy controls were of Caucasian heritage. Heparinized peripheral whole blood samples of about 5 to 8 ml were obtained from each donor. Genomic DNA from adults with common variable immune deficiency (CVID) and from healthy adult controls was the source for sequencing TCRbeta CDR3 repertoires. A total of approximately 22 healthy adult volunteers (about 12 female and around 10 male; age range about 20 to 70 years, mean age about 33) were included in the control group. Diluted blood was density-centrifuged over Hypaque 1077 or Ficoll-Paque to isolate peripheral blood mononuclear cells. Genomic DNA was obtained from unsorted mononuclear cells through either Qiagen column purification or a centrifugation-based method. This TCR derives from a person aged 18-70 years in good health. The sequenced sample consisted of peripheral blood mononuclear cells.

For the CDR3, the sequence is CASSLEGQKYGYTF. The covered CDR3 bases are TGTGCCAGCAGCTTAGAGGGACAGAAGTATGGC. The chain couples TRBV7-8 to TRBJ1-2, with 7 bases in between that match TRBD1. The read gets to within 3 residues of the CDR3 end, and the germline J gene fills in the rest. Trimming leaves V shorter by 1 base and J shorter by 5 bases, with the junction holding 4 bases beyond the gene matches. CDR1 SGHVS and CDR2 FQNEAQ were looked up in the germline V gene. Spanning cysteine to phenylalanine, the CDR3 consists of 14 amino acids. The 33 bases shown cover part of the CDR3, and their frame starts at base 1.